The 19 T cell receptor beta chains presented below share a single source sample, sequenced in a study of T cells in Graves' hyperthyroidism and ophthalmopathy. Amplified regions were TCR beta CDR3 sequences from RNA transcripts. In the first-round RT-PCR of the TCR CDR3, the HTBI primer set was used. TCRdb processed the multiplex PCR reads anew with MiXCR; each CDR3 protein has one entry. The sample holds roughly 710,000 distinct CDR3 sequences, around a third seen once. The sample was blood. The receptors come from a woman aged 40 to 55 with Graves' hyperthyroidism.

This clonotype was counted many times. The chain is built from TRBV12-3 or TRBV12-4 and TRBJ1-1; tentatively, D is TRBD1 (5 bases). The V end was cut by 7 bases, the J end by 4 bases, with 13 bases between. CDR3 length: 13 amino acids. The CDR3 region is CASTATGFTEAFF. The CDR3 DNA is TGTGCCAGCACCGCTACAGGATTCACTGAAGCTTTCTTT.

As regards this clonotype: A much larger clone is a single base away; this may be a read error. The genes are TRBV30 and TRBJ1-4; D uncertain. Germline values: CDR1 GTSNPN, CDR2 SVGIG (reference sequence). This CDR3 comprises 12 residues. The CDR3 region has the DNA TGTACCTGGAGTGTACTAAGGGAAAAACTGTTTTTT. Translation gives CTWSVLREKLFF.

This clonotype has just one count. A much larger clone differs from this one at a single base, so this may be a read error. The chain couples TRBV19 to TRBJ1-6; no reliable D call. CDR1 is LNHDA and CDR2 is SQIVND in the germline V gene (reference sequence). The CDR3 loop spans 12 amino acids. The V end lost 9 bases, the J end lost 10 bases, and 13 bases lay between the germline ends. DNA for the CDR3: TGTGCCAGCCAACGGGGATCCTCACCCCTCCACTTT. It is translated as CASQRGSSPLHF.

The table lists this clonotype with a few counts. The gene calls are TRBV7-2 and TRBJ1-1, with 10 bases that match TRBD1. Looked up from germline, CDR1 is SGHTA and CDR2 is FQGNSA. V shed 5 bases and J 4 bases; nucleotides not matched to a gene: 7. The CDR3 is 15 residues long. This CDR3 is CASSHGRTGGTEAFF. The CDR3 DNA reads as TGTGCCAGCAGCCACGGAAGGACAGGGGGCACTGAAGCTTTCTTT.

Details on this clonotype: A much larger clone sits a single nucleotide away, making a read error possible. The V call is TRBV7-8, the J call TRBJ1-6; no clear D gene. The V gene's germline CDR1 is SGHVS and CDR2 FQNEAQ. The length of the CDR3 is 16 residues. In DNA form, the CDR3 reads TGTGCCGGCAGTTTTGGCGCGGTCGTCTATAATTCACCCCTCCACTTT. Amino acid sequence: CAGSFGAVVYNSPLHF. The full variable domain, with the rest looked up from reference TRBV7-8 and TRBJ1-6, is GAGVSQSPRYKVAKRGQDVALRCDPISGHVSLFWYQQALGQGPEFLTYFQNEAQLDKSGLPSDRFFAERPEGSVSTLKIQRTQQEDSAVYLCAGSFGAVVYNSPLHFGNGTRLTVT.

This chain uses TRBV4-1 with TRBJ2-7; D is possibly TRBD2 (6 bases). This CDR3 region has 16 residues. CDR1 is MGHRA, CDR2 YSYEKL, per germline. V shed 0 bases and J shed 5 bases, with 17 bases lying between them. Here the CDR3 reads CASSQDGSGRLHEQYF. The DNA for the CDR3 is TGCGCCAGCAGCCAAGATGGGTCAGGGAGGTTGCACGAGCAGTACTTC.

This clonotype came up many times. V is TRBV10-3 and J is TRBJ2-4; 7 bases agree with TRBD1. Per the germline V gene, CDR1 is ENHRY and CDR2 is SYGVKD. The ends lost 10 bases at V and 5 bases at J; junction bases unmatched: 5. The CDR3 contains 12 residues. The CDR3 reads CATGTAQNIQYF. CDR3 in DNA: TGTGCCACTGGGACAGCTCAAAACATTCAGTACTTC.

The chain recombines TRBV11-2 with TRBJ2-5; D ambiguous. Trimming left V 5 bases short and J 1 base short, with 17 bases between. The CDR3 is made up of 16 amino acids. The V gene's germline CDR1 is SGHAT and CDR2 FQNNGV. CDR3 nucleotides: TGTGCCAGCAGCCGGATCCTGGAGACTGCCCAAGAGACCCAGTACTTC. As protein: CASSRILETAQETQYF.

This chain connects TRBV30 to TRBJ1-1; no definite D call. Germline CDR1 GTSNPN, CDR2 SVGIG (reference sequence). Deletions cut 4 bases from V and 4 bases from J, with 7 bases between. CDR3 length: 11 amino acids. The CDR3 sequence: CAWNRATEAFF. The CDR3 bases are TGTGCCTGGAACCGGGCCACTGAAGCTTTCTTT.

With regard to this clonotype: Being one base from a much bigger clone, this may be a read error. This chain joins TRBV15 and TRBJ1-4, with a tentative D call TRBD1 (6 bases). Germline V gives CDR1 LNHNV, CDR2 YYDKDF (reference sequence). The CDR3 sequence is 14 residues long. The CDR3 DNA reads TGTGCCACCAGCGGAGATAGGGGGGCGGAAAAACTGTTTTTT. Amino acids: CATSGDRGAEKLFF.

In regard to this clonotype: A much larger clone is a single base away; this may be a read error. Given the absence of the conserved phenylalanine or tryptophan at the CDR3 end, a read error is likely. The chain links TRBV7-2 to TRBJ1-6; no clear D gene. CDR1 and CDR2 (germline): SGHTA, FQGNSA. The CDR3 length is 16 residues. The V end lost 1 base, the J end lost 8 bases, and 15 bases lay between the germline ends. CDR3 protein: CASSLDRALRDSPLHL. The CDR3 coding sequence is TGTGCCAGCAGCTTAGACCGGGCTCTGAGGGATTCACCCCTCCACCTT.

This chain connects TRBV11-2 to TRBJ2-7, with 9 bases fitting TRBD1. There are 16 residues in the CDR3. CDR1 and CDR2 from the germline V gene are SGHAT and FQNNGV. V lost 8 bases and J lost 6; bases outside the gene matches: 17. The CDR3 spells CASSPVPTGQGSEQYF. The CDR3 bases are TGTGCCAGCTCACCAGTCCCGACGGGACAGGGTTCCGAGCAGTACTTC.

This clonotype was seen a handful of times. The gene calls are TRBV7-2 and TRBJ2-7; TRBD1 matches 7 bases. Germline CDR1 is SGHTA and CDR2 is FQGNSA. There are 13 residues in the CDR3. V shed 6 bases and J 6 bases; nucleotides not matched to a gene: 8. The CDR3 sequence is CASRQGTLGEQYF. CDR3 sequence (DNA): TGTGCCAGCAGACAGGGGACATTGGGCGAGCAGTACTTC.

This clonotype was seen a few times. This chain connects TRBV14 to TRBJ1-2; 7 nucleotides agree with TRBD1. From germline, CDR1 is SGHDN and CDR2 FVKESK. V lost 3 bases, J lost 7 bases, and 8 bases stayed unmatched. CDR3 length: 14 amino acids. CDR3 DNA sequence: TGTGCCAGCAGCCACCTGACAGGGTGGAGTGGCTACACCTTC. Protein product: CASSHLTGWSGYTF.

This chain joins TRBV13 and TRBJ1-3; no definite D call. Germline V gene lookup returns CDR1 PRHDT and CDR2 FYEKMQ (reference sequence). The CDR3 runs to 15 residues. With 2 bases removed from V and 4 bases from J, the gap between germline ends came to 12 bases. CDR3 DNA sequence: TGTGCCAGCAGCTTATTTTCGGGTCCCGGAAACACCATATATTTT. The encoded protein is CASSLFSGPGNTIYF.

This clonotype was counted at least ten times. The chain recombines TRBV19 with TRBJ1-5; D may be TRBD1 (5 bases). Per the germline V gene, CDR1 is LNHDA and CDR2 is SQIVND (reference sequence). The CDR3 is 14 residues long. Trimming stripped 3 bases from V and 7 bases from J, with 13 bases between. The CDR3 here is CASSILGAKQPQHF. Here the CDR3 DNA reads TGTGCCAGTAGTATTCTTGGGGCGAAGCAGCCCCAGCATTTT.

This clonotype has just a few counts. The chain is built from TRBV7-9 and TRBJ2-7, with D maybe TRBD1 (7 bases). The CDR3 covers 16 residues. The V gene lost 7 bases and the J gene lost 3 bases, with 22 bases spanning the gap. CDR1 SEHNR and CDR2 FQNEAQ come from the germline V gene (reference sequence). CDR3: CASTTSFNRGLYEQYF. CDR3 DNA: TGTGCCAGCACCACGTCCTTTAACAGGGGACTCTACGAGCAGTACTTC.

As to this clonotype: This may be a read error: a much more frequent sequence differs by one nucleotide. V and J are TRBV13 and TRBJ1-2; D not resolved. The CDR3 spans 14 residues. Germline loops: CDR1 PRHDT, CDR2 FYEKMQ (reference sequence). This chain's CDR3 is CAGSLVTSAGGYTF. The CDR3 coding sequence is TGTGCCGGCAGCTTAGTGACGTCGGCGGGTGGCTACACCTTC.

This clonotype was recorded at least ten times. This sequence joins TRBV5-1 and TRBJ1-3; D unresolved. The CDR3 has 16 residues. V shed 0 bases and J shed 4 bases, with 14 bases lying between them. Germline V gene sequence: CDR1 SGHRS, CDR2 YFSETQ. The CDR3 reads CASSLATRTRGNTIYF. CDR3 in DNA: TGCGCCAGCAGCTTGGCCACCCGGACGCGGGGAAACACCATATATTTT. The whole variable domain, remainder taken from reference TRBV5-1 and TRBJ1-3, is KAGVTQTPRYLIKTRGQQVTLSCSPISGHRSVSWYQQTPGQGLQFLFEYFSETQRNKGNFPGRFSGRQFSNSRSEMNVSTLELGDSALYLCASSLATRTRGNTIYFGEGSWLTVV.